Sequencing of this T cell receptor (beta chain) was carried out in a study of CD8 T cells in ankylosing spondylitis. Whole-study results and caveats: Several of the motif variants were reported before in synovial fluid and blood from reactive arthritis. Ankylosing spondylitis blood appeared to be characterized by a TCR beta motif of under 10 highly homologous variants. Researchers report that disease-linked clones proved CD8+ and relatively rare in peripheral blood.

Scientists made TCR beta libraries using quantitative 5'-RACE with molecular barcodes. Each CDR3 protein gets one entry after TCRdb re-called the 5' RACE reads with MiXCR. The sample shows 500,000 to 650,000 distinct CDR3 sequences, about 5% of them seen only once. Concerning this clonotype itself: The target antigen is unknown.

V was trimmed by 1 base and J by 9 bases, leaving 9 bases between them. The CDR3 spans 13 residues. Germline CDR1 is SGHTA and CDR2 is FQGNSA. Specimen: blood, either unsorted or a sorted T cell fraction (not recorded which). This chain connects TRBV7-2 to TRBJ2-2, with D unclear. The receptor was derived from a male donor with ankylosing spondylitis. CDR3 DNA: TGTGCCAGCAGCTTAGAGGCAGCCCGGGAGCTGTTTTTT. It translates to CASSLEAARELFF.